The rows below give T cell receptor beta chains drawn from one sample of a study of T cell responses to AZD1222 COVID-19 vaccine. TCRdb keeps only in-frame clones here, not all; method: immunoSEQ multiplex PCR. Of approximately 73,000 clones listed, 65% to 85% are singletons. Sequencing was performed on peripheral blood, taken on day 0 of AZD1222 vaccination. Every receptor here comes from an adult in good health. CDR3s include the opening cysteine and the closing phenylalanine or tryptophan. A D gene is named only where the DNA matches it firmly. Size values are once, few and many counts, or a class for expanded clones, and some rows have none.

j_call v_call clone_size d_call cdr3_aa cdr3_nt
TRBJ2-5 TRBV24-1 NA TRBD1 CATSDSGTGRDETQYF TGTGCCACCAGTGATTCGGGGACAGGGCGGGATGAGACCCAGTACTTC
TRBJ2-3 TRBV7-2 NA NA CASSSVRVPDTQYF TGTGCCAGCAGCTCAGTCCGGGTCCCAGATACGCAGTATTTT
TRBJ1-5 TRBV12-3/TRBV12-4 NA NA CASSWEGNQPQHF TGTGCCAGCAGCTGGGAGGGAAATCAGCCCCAGCATTTT
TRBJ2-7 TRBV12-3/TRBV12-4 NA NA CASTSGYEQYF TGTGCCAGCACGTCGGGGTACGAGCAGTACTTC
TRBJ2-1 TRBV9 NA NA CASSVGWEYNEQFF TGTGCCAGCAGCGTTGGTTGGGAGTACAATGAGCAGTTCTTC
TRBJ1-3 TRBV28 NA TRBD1 CASSLGGTEGNTIYF TGTGCCAGCAGTTTGGGGGGGACAGAAGGAAACACCATATATTTT
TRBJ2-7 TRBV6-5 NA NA CASSHNQLVYEQYF TGTGCCAGCAGTCACAATCAACTAGTCTACGAGCAGTACTTC
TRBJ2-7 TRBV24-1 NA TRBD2 CATSEPGLAEYEQYF TGTGCCACCAGTGAACCGGGACTAGCAGAGTACGAGCAGTACTTC
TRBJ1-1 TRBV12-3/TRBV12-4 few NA CASSLIAGTEAFF TGTGCCAGCAGTTTAATTGCGGGGACTGAAGCTTTCTTT
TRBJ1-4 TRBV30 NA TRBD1 CAWAQGGNNEKLFF TGTGCCTGGGCTCAAGGGGGCAATAATGAAAAACTGTTTTTT
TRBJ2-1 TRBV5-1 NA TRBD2 CASRDFLAGAREQFF TGCGCCAGCAGGGATTTTCTAGCGGGAGCGCGGGAGCAGTTCTTC
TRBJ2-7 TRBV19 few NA CASSLQGMLRVGEQYF TGTGCCAGTAGTCTTCAGGGGATGTTGCGTGTCGGCGAGCAGTACTTC
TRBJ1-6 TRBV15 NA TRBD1 CATSRTGPNSPLHF TGTGCCACCAGCAGGACAGGGCCTAATTCACCCCTCCACTTT
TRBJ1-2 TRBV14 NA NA CASSPGGREQSYGYTF TGTGCCAGCAGCCCCGGAGGGCGGGAACAGTCCTATGGCTACACCTTC
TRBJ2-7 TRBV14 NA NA CASSQDPREQYF TGTGCCAGCAGCCAAGACCCCAGGGAGCAGTACTTC
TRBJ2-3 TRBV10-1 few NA CATRDGGTDTQYF TGCGCTACAAGAGATGGGGGCACAGATACGCAGTATTTT
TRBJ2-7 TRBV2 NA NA CASSPGPDYEQYF TGTGCCAGCAGTCCGGGACCTGATTACGAGCAGTACTTC
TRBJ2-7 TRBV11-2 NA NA CASSSLVRTYEQYF TGTGCCAGCAGCTCCCTAGTACGTACCTACGAGCAGTACTTC
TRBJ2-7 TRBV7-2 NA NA CASSLDRTKPYF TGTGCCAGCAGCTTAGACCGAACCAAGCCCTACTTC
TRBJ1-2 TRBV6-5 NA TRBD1 CASRDFFGTDGGYTF TGTGCCAGCAGGGACTTCTTCGGGACAGACGGTGGCTACACCTTC
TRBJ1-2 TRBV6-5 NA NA CASSPARVRYGYTF TGTGCCAGCAGTCCGGCCAGGGTGAGATATGGCTACACCTTC
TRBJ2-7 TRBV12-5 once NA CASGLVNYPYEQYF TGTGCTAGTGGTTTGGTCAACTATCCCTACGAGCAGTACTTC
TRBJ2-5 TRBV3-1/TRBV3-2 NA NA CASSNRQQETQYF TGTGCCAGCAGCAACCGACAGCAAGAGACCCAGTACTTC
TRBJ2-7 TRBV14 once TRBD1 CASSLDRDYEQYF TGTGCCAGCAGCTTAGACAGGGATTACGAGCAGTACTTC
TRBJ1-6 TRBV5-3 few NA CARRLGTPPLQASYNSPLHF TGTGCCAGAAGACTCGGGACTCCGCCCCTCCAGGCCTCCTATAATTCACCCCTCCACTTT
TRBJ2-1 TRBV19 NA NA CASTPDQSSYNEQFF TGTGCCAGTACCCCGGACCAGAGCTCCTACAATGAGCAGTTCTTC
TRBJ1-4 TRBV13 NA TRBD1 CASSPPGTGGEKLFF TGTGCCAGCAGCCCACCCGGGACAGGGGGGGAAAAACTGTTTTTT
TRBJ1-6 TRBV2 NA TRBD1 CASIGDRGNSPLHF TGTGCCAGCATTGGGGACAGGGGTAATTCACCCCTCCACTTT
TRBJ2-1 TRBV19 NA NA CASTDLDRNEQFF TGTGCCAGCACGGACTTAGATCGCAATGAGCAGTTCTTC
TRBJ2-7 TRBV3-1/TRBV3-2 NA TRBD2 CASSLLTSGSYEQYF TGTGCCAGCAGCCTACTGACTAGCGGGAGTTACGAGCAGTACTTC
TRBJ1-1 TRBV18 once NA CASSPIKVENTEAFF TGTGCCAGCTCACCAATTAAGGTGGAGAACACTGAAGCTTTCTTT
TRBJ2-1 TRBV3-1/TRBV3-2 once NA CASSQDRSPWNEQFF TGTGCCAGCAGCCAAGATAGGAGCCCTTGGAATGAGCAGTTCTTC
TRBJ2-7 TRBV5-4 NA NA CASSWTKSEQYF TGTGCCAGCAGCTGGACTAAAAGCGAGCAGTACTTC
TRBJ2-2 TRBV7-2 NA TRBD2 CASSLRSGGPTGELFF TGTGCCAGCAGCCTCAGAAGCGGGGGCCCCACCGGGGAGCTGTTTTTT
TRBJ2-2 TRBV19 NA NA CASSIPGTPTGELFF TGTGCCAGTAGTATCCCCGGGACTCCCACCGGGGAGCTGTTTTTT
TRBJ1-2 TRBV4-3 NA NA CASSQDTSGSGVGGYTF TGCGCCAGCAGCCAAGATACGTCGGGGTCAGGTGTGGGTGGCTACACCTTC
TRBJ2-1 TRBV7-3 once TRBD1 CASSRSQGAYNEQFF TGTGCCAGCAGCCGAAGCCAGGGGGCCTACAATGAGCAGTTCTTC
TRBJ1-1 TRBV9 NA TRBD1 CASSPQPGQGATEAFF TGTGCCAGCAGCCCTCAACCGGGACAGGGAGCCACTGAAGCTTTCTTT
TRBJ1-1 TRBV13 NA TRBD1 CASLETGVTEAFF TGTGCCAGCCTGGAGACAGGGGTCACTGAAGCTTTCTTT
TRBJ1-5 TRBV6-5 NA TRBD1 CASSYGTGNQPQHF TGTGCCAGCAGTTACGGGACAGGCAATCAGCCCCAGCATTTT
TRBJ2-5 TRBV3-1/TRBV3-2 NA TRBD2 CASSPAAGRAWETQYF TGTGCCAGCAGCCCCGCCGCCGGGAGGGCCTGGGAGACCCAGTACTTC
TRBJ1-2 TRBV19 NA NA CASQLGPLDYGYTF TGTGCCAGTCAGCTCGGTCCACTGGACTATGGCTACACCTTC
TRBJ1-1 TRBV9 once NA CASSVEGSTAAEAFF TGTGCCAGCAGCGTAGAAGGGAGCACGGCGGCCGAAGCTTTCTTT
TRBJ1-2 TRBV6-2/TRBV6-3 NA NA CASSPPGRVGGYTF TGTGCCAGCAGCCCCCCGGGCAGGGTTGGCGGCTACACCTTC
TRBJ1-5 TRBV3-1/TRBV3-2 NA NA CASSQDPQANPYSNQPQHF TGTGCCAGCAGCCAAGATCCCCAGGCCAACCCCTATAGCAATCAGCCCCAGCATTTT
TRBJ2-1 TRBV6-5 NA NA CASTRTIVNEQFF TGTGCCAGCACCCGGACCATCGTTAATGAGCAGTTCTTC
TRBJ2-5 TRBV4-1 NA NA CASSAWVRETQYF TGCGCCAGCAGCGCTTGGGTTCGAGAGACCCAGTACTTC
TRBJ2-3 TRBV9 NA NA CASSVVGRLVTDTQYF TGTGCCAGCAGCGTAGTGGGGCGGTTAGTCACAGATACGCAGTATTTT
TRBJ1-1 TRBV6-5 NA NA CASRRNTEAFF TGTGCCAGCCGACGGAACACTGAAGCTTTCTTT
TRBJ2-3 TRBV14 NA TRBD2 CASSQDGLASDTQYF TGTGCCAGCAGCCAAGATGGACTAGCGTCAGATACGCAGTATTTT
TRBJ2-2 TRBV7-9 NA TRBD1 CASSLAGTGDAGELFF TGTGCCAGCAGCTTGGCCGGGACAGGGGACGCCGGGGAGCTGTTTTTT
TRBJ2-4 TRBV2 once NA CASSEEDSNLAKNIQYF TGTGCCAGCAGTGAAGAGGACTCGAATCTAGCCAAAAACATTCAGTACTTC
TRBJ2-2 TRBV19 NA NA CASSMVGTNTGELFF TGTGCCAGTAGTATGGTAGGCACGAACACCGGGGAGCTGTTTTTT
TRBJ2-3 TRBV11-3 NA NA CASSLDPWGGLDTQYF TGTGCCAGCAGCTTAGACCCCTGGGGGGGCCTGGATACGCAGTATTTT
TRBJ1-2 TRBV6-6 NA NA CASRPGGLGEFTF TGTGCCAGCAGGCCCGGGGGCCTGGGGGAGTTCACCTTC
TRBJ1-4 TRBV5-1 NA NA CASRPNQGGNEKLFF TGCGCCAGCAGGCCAAACCAGGGAGGGAATGAAAAACTGTTTTTT
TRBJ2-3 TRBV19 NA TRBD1 CATFDRGREADTQYF TGTGCCACTTTCGACAGGGGGCGCGAGGCAGATACGCAGTATTTT
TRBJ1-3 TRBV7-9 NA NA CASSLGPGNTIYF TGTGCCAGCAGCTTAGGTCCTGGAAACACCATATATTTT
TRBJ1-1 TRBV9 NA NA CASSVDGVGTEAFF TGTGCCAGCAGCGTAGATGGAGTTGGCACTGAAGCTTTCTTT
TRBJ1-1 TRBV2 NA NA CASSGLLRAFF TGTGCCAGCAGTGGGCTATTGCGAGCTTTCTTT